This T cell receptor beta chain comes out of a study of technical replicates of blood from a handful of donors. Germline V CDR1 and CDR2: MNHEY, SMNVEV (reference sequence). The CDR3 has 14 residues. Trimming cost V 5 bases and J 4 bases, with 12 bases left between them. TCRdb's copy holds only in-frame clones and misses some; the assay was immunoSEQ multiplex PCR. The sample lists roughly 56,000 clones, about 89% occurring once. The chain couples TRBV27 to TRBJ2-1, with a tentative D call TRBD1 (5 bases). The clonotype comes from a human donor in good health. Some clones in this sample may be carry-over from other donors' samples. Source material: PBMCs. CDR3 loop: CASSLLQEYNEQFF. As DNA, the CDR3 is TGTGCCAGCAGTCTTTTACAGGAATACAATGAGCAGTTCTTC.